The clone carrying this T cell receptor beta chain was picked up one time. The repertoire was sequenced with immunoSEQ multiplex PCR; TCRdb's copy has only in-frame clones and lacks some. The sample comprises about 270,000 clones, about 89% of which are singletons, and approximately 2.5% rests with the top ten. For recovered donors of Cohort 3, there were two negative PCRs, clearance, or symptom resolution. V lost 1 base to trimming and J lost 4 bases, with 7 bases between them. CDR3 length: 13 residues. CDR1 and CDR2 from the germline V gene are LGHNA and YSLEER. These data belong to a study of blood T cell repertoires in COVID-19.

The sequence derives from a woman aged 18-29 years who had recovered from COVID-19. Sequences were obtained from PBMCs or T cells enriched from blood (not recorded which). V and J are TRBV4-3 and TRBJ2-5, with D maybe TRBD1 (5 bases). CDR3 DNA: TGCGCCAGCAGCCAAGGGGGCCGAGAGACCCAGTACTTC. It is translated as CASSQGGRETQYF.